This is a list of T cell receptor beta chains from one sample in a study of response to subunit inactivated influenza vaccine. TCRdb processed the RT-PCR reads anew with MiXCR; each CDR3 protein has one entry. The sample lists about 240,000 distinct CDR3 sequences; 12% were seen once. Here the sequenced sample was non-naive T cells sorted from PBMCs, taken approximately 15 days before vaccination. These TCRs come from a man aged 45-65 years who received an inactivated influenza vaccine. Each CDR3 is given with its conserved first and last residue. Fields, in order: J gene, V gene, D gene, clone size, CDR3 protein, CDR3 DNA. A D gene is named only where the DNA matches it firmly. Only some rows state a clone size, as once, few, many or a class for expanded clones.

>TRBJ1-1|TRBV29-1|.|many
CSVALNLNTEAFF
TGCAGCGTTGCTTTGAACCTGAACACTGAAGCTTTCTTT
>TRBJ1-4|TRBV6-2/TRBV6-3|.|many
CASSYYRNEKLFF
TGTGCCAGCAGTTACTACAGGAATGAAAAACTGTTTTTT
>TRBJ2-6|TRBV6-5|.|.
CASSSTNGAEGSGANVLTF
TGTGCCAGCAGTTCCACCAACGGGGCGGAAGGATCTGGGGCCAACGTCCTGACTTTC
>TRBJ2-2|TRBV7-2|.|many
CASSLRSLNTGELFF
TGTGCCAGCAGCTTAAGGTCTTTGAACACCGGGGAGCTGTTTTTT
>TRBJ2-7|TRBV3-1|.|many
CASSRGRYYEQYF
TGTGCCAGCAGCCGTGGCCGTTACTACGAGCAGTACTTC
>TRBJ1-4|TRBV7-8|.|few
CASSLSGGLPGYEKLFF
TGTGCCAGCAGCCTCAGTGGTGGCCTTCCTGGCTACGAAAAACTGTTTTTT
>TRBJ1-1|TRBV12-3/TRBV12-4|.|few
CASSRQKTMNTEAFF
TGTGCCAGCAGCCGACAGAAGACCATGAACACTGAAGCTTTCTTT
>TRBJ2-5|TRBV10-3|.|many
CAISERREETQYF
TGTGCCATCAGTGAGCGTCGGGAAGAGACCCAGTACTTC
>TRBJ1-2|TRBV11-2|.|few
CASSLEGFGRGYTF
TGTGCCAGCAGCTTAGAGGGTTTCGGGAGAGGCTACACCTTC
>TRBJ2-1|TRBV6-1|TRBD1|few
CASSPTGVLDNEQFF
TGTGCCAGCAGTCCAACAGGGGTTTTGGACAATGAGCAGTTCTTC
>TRBJ2-3|TRBV9|.|few
CASSVGTTLSTDTQYF
TGTGCCAGCAGCGTGGGGACAACGCTGTCCACAGATACGCAGTATTTT
>TRBJ1-3|TRBV7-8|.|few
CASKPGVGGNTIYF
TGTGCCAGCAAACCGGGGGTGGGTGGAAACACCATATATTTT
>TRBJ2-2|TRBV6-1|.|many
CASSGSVNTGELFF
TGTGCCAGCAGTGGTAGCGTAAACACCGGGGAGCTGTTTTTT
>TRBJ1-1|TRBV20-1|.|few
CSARKGKAFF
TGCAGTGCTAGAAAGGGCAAAGCTTTCTTT
>TRBJ2-3|TRBV6-5|TRBD1|few
CASSYGTGRTDTQYF
TGTGCCAGCAGTTACGGGACAGGGCGCACAGATACGCAGTATTTT
>TRBJ2-1|TRBV5-1|TRBD1|.
CASSTGQGAYNEQFF
TGCGCCAGCAGCACCGGACAGGGGGCCTACAATGAGCAGTTCTTC
>TRBJ1-2|TRBV2|TRBD1|.
CAFSFHGQGHSNYGYTF
TGTGCCTTCAGTTTCCATGGACAGGGGCACTCTAACTATGGCTACACCTTC
>TRBJ2-5|TRBV18|.|few
CASSPGPGGIETQYF
TGTGCCAGCTCACCGGGTCCAGGCGGTATCGAGACCCAGTACTTC
>TRBJ2-2|TRBV5-1|.|many
CASSLDGVGATGELFF
TGCGCCAGCAGCTTGGATGGAGTTGGTGCCACCGGGGAGCTGTTTTTT
>TRBJ2-1|TRBV5-1|TRBD1|.
CASSQQGEHYNEQFF
TGCGCCAGCAGCCAACAGGGGGAACATTACAATGAGCAGTTCTTC
>TRBJ2-6|TRBV5-1|.|.
CASSAQSLSGANVLTF
TGCGCCAGCAGCGCTCAAAGTCTATCTGGGGCCAACGTCCTGACTTTC
>TRBJ2-1|TRBV29-1|TRBD2|.
CSVLRLAGAYNEQFF
TGCAGCGTTTTGCGACTAGCGGGAGCCTACAATGAGCAGTTCTTC
>TRBJ2-5|TRBV5-1|.|few
CASSRNQGNPTETQYF
TGCGCCAGCAGCAGAAATCAGGGGAATCCTACAGAGACCCAGTACTTC
>TRBJ2-3|TRBV29-1|TRBD2|.
CSVAGRGTDTQYF
TGCAGCGTTGCGGGGCGGGGGACAGATACGCAGTATTTT
>TRBJ2-1|TRBV7-2|.|.
CASRVGGGGAYNEQFF
TGTGCCAGCAGGGTAGGAGGCGGTGGGGCCTACAATGAGCAGTTCTTC
>TRBJ2-1|TRBV2|.|.
CASGRGQGSNEQFF
TGTGCCAGTGGCCGGGGCCAAGGTAGTAATGAGCAGTTCTTC
>TRBJ2-1|TRBV20-1|TRBD2|few
CSASPPSGGADEQFF
TGCAGTGCTTCGCCCCCTAGCGGGGGGGCTGATGAGCAGTTCTTC
>TRBJ2-7|TRBV7-9|TRBD1|.
CASSFRQGAMYEQYF
TGTGCCAGCAGCTTTCGACAGGGGGCAATGTACGAGCAGTACTTC
>TRBJ1-2|TRBV6-5|.|.
CASSSNRDGYTF
TGTGCCAGCAGTTCCAACAGGGATGGCTACACCTTC
>TRBJ1-1|TRBV2|.|.
CASSELENTEAFF
TGTGCCAGCAGTGAACTAGAAAACACTGAAGCTTTCTTT
>TRBJ2-7|TRBV28|TRBD2|.
CASSIGTSGREQYF
TGTGCCAGCAGTATCGGGACTAGCGGCAGGGAGCAGTACTTC
>TRBJ1-4|TRBV6-2/TRBV6-3|TRBD1|few
CASTTRDRSNEKLFF
TGTGCCAGCACCACCCGGGACAGGTCTAATGAAAAACTGTTTTTT
>TRBJ1-4|TRBV5-6|TRBD1|.
CASSLEGTGGVEKLFF
TGTGCCAGCAGCTTGGAAGGGACAGGGGGCGTCGAAAAACTGTTTTTT
>TRBJ2-7|TRBV5-1|.|many
CASSLLQAYEQYF
TGCGCCAGCAGCTTGCTACAGGCGTACGAGCAGTACTTC
>TRBJ2-7|TRBV5-6|.|.
CASSLIGVYEQYF
TGTGCCAGCAGCTTGATTGGGGTATACGAGCAGTACTTC
>TRBJ2-5|TRBV6-1|.|many
CASIGSQETQYF
TGTGCCAGCATAGGTAGCCAAGAGACCCAGTACTTC
>TRBJ2-1|TRBV10-3|TRBD2|.
CAISDALGLAGIEQFF
TGTGCCATCAGTGATGCGCTGGGACTAGCGGGAATTGAGCAGTTCTTC
>TRBJ2-1|TRBV29-1|TRBD2|.
CSVKGGSGGRYNEQFF
TGCAGCGTGAAAGGGGGTAGCGGGGGGCGGTACAATGAGCAGTTCTTC
>TRBJ2-7|TRBV10-3|TRBD2|.
CATSSGSPYEQYF
TGTGCCACCAGTAGCGGGAGTCCTTACGAGCAGTACTTC
>TRBJ2-2|TRBV5-1|TRBD2|many
CASSSGLASNTGELFF
TGCGCCAGCAGCTCAGGACTAGCCTCGAACACCGGGGAGCTGTTTTTT
>TRBJ2-5|TRBV27|TRBD1|few
CASRRDRDEETQYF
TGTGCCAGCAGACGGGACAGGGATGAAGAGACCCAGTACTTC
>TRBJ1-1|TRBV20-1|.|few
CSARLRNLGGAFF
TGCAGTGCTCGTCTCCGAAACCTCGGGGGAGCTTTCTTT
>TRBJ1-3|TRBV12-3/TRBV12-4|.|few
CASSLRRLSGNTIYF
TGTGCCAGCAGTTTAAGACGGCTCTCTGGAAACACCATATATTTT
>TRBJ2-7|TRBV20-1|TRBD1|.
CSAITGAKAYEQYF
TGCAGTGCCATTACAGGGGCCAAGGCCTACGAGCAGTACTTC
>TRBJ1-2|TRBV7-9|.|.
CASSSTVYGYTF
TGTGCCAGCAGCTCGACAGTTTATGGCTACACCTTC
>TRBJ2-1|TRBV11-2|TRBD2|few
CASSSAGGRRSSSYNEQFF
TGTGCCAGCAGCTCGGCGGGAGGCCGAAGGTCCTCCTCCTACAATGAGCAGTTCTTC
>TRBJ1-4|TRBV5-1|TRBD1|.
CASGQGAVNEKLFF
TGCGCCAGCGGGCAGGGGGCCGTAAATGAAAAACTGTTTTTT
>TRBJ1-1|TRBV6-5|.|.
CASIQAGAEAFF
TGTGCCAGCATCCAGGCCGGCGCTGAAGCTTTCTTT
>TRBJ2-1|TRBV28|TRBD2|many
CASRAGLTYNEQFF
TGTGCCAGCCGAGCGGGATTAACCTACAATGAGCAGTTCTTC
>TRBJ2-1|TRBV7-8|.|many
CASSLAPVGGDEQFF
TGTGCCAGCAGCTTAGCCCCGGTCGGTGGGGATGAGCAGTTCTTC
>TRBJ2-1|TRBV4-1|.|.
CASSQIDGRAYNEQFF
TGCGCCAGCAGCCAAATCGACGGGAGAGCCTACAATGAGCAGTTCTTC
>TRBJ2-3|TRBV29-1|.|many
CSVEGSTDTQYF
TGCAGCGTTGAAGGTAGCACAGATACGCAGTATTTT
>TRBJ2-2|TRBV28|TRBD2|.
CASMGGTSGSNTGELFF
TGTGCCAGCATGGGAGGGACTAGCGGGAGTAACACCGGGGAGCTGTTTTTT
>TRBJ2-3|TRBV30|.|many
CAWKTLTRGTDTQYF
TGTGCCTGGAAGACTCTCACTCGGGGCACAGATACGCAGTATTTT
>TRBJ1-6|TRBV7-8|TRBD1|few
CASSRDSDNSPLHF
TGTGCCAGCAGCCGGGACAGCGATAATTCACCCCTCCACTTT
>TRBJ2-2|TRBV27|.|many
CASRWTMNTGELFF
TGTGCCAGCAGATGGACAATGAACACCGGGGAGCTGTTTTTT
>TRBJ2-7|TRBV28|.|.
CASSPTTLGDYEQYF
TGTGCCAGCAGTCCAACCACCCTCGGAGACTACGAGCAGTACTTC
>TRBJ2-7|TRBV20-1|TRBD2|few
CSAGARGGYEQYF
TGCAGTGCTGGCGCCCGGGGGGGTTACGAGCAGTACTTC
>TRBJ2-2|TRBV7-2|.|.
CASSLSGPRTGELFF
TGTGCCAGCAGCTTAAGCGGCCCCAGAACCGGGGAGCTGTTTTTT
>TRBJ1-2|TRBV20-1|.|many
CSARDRKQDSPHYGYTF
TGCAGTGCTAGAGATAGGAAACAGGACTCACCCCACTATGGCTACACCTTC